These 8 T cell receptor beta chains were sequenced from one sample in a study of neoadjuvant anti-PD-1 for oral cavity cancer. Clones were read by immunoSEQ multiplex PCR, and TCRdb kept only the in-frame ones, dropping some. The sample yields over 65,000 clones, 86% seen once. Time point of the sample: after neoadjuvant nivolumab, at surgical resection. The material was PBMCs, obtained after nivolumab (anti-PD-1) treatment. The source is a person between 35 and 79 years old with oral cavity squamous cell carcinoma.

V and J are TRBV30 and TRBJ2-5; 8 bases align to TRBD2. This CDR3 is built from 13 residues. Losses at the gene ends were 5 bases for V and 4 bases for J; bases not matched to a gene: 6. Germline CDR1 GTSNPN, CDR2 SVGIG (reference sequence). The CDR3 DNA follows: TGTGCCTGGGATGGGACTAGTGGAGAGACCCAGTACTTC. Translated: CAWDGTSGETQYF.

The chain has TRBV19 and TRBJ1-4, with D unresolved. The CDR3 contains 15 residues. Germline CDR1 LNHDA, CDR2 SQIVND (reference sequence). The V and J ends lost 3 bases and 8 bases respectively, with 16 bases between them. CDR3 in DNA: TGTGCCAGTAGTATCAGACAAGTCCCTGGAGAAAAACTGTTTTTT. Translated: CASSIRQVPGEKLFF.

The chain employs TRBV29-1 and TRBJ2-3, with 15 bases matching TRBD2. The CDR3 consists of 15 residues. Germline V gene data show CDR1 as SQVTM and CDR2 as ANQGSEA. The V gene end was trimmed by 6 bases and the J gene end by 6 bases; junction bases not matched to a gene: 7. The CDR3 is CSVGTSGRSGDTQYF. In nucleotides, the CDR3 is TGCAGCGTCGGGACTAGCGGGAGGAGCGGGGATACGCAGTATTTT.

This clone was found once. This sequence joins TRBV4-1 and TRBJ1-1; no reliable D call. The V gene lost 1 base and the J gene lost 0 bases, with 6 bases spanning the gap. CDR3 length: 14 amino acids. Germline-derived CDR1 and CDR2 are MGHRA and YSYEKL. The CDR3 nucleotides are TGCGCCAGCAGCCAAGGTTCCTTGAACACTGAAGCTTTCTTT. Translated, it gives CASSQGSLNTEAFF.

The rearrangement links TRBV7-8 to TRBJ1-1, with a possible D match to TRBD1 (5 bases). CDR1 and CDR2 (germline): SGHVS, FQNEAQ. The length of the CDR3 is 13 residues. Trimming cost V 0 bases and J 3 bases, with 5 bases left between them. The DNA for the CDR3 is TGTGCCAGCAGCTTAGCAGGGGACACTGAAGCTTTCTTT. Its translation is CASSLAGDTEAFF.

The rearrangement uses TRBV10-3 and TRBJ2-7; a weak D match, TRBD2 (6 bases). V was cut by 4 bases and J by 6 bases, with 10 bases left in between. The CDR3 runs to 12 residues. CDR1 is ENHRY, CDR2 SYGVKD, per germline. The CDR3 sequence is CAISAGTPEQYF. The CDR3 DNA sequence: TGTGCCATCAGTGCCGGGACTCCCGAGCAGTACTTC.

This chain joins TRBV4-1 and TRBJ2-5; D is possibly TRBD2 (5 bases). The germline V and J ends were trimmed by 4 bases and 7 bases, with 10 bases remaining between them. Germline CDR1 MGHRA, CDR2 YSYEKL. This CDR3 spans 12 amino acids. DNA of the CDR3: TGCGCCAGCAGCCGGGTACTAGGGACCCAGTACTTC. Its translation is CASSRVLGTQYF.

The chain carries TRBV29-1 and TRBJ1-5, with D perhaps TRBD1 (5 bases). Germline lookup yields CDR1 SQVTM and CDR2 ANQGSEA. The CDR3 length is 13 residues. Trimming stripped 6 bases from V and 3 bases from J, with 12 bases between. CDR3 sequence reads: CSVSRDYNQPQHF. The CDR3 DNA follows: TGCAGCGTCAGCAGGGATTACAATCAGCCCCAGCATTTT.